Below, 8 T cell receptor beta chains from the same sample are listed, as sequenced in a study of cytomegalovirus exposure and HLA in healthy donors. Assay used: immunoSEQ multiplex PCR; TCRdb lists only in-frame clones, some missing. Among about 330,000 clones listed, roughly 89% were seen once. Sequencing input: PBMCs. These TCRs come from a young woman in good health and CMV-seronegative.

V gene TRBV18 combines with J gene TRBJ2-7, with TRBD2 matching 7 bases. The CDR3 is 16 amino acids. Germline CDR1 reads KGHSH; CDR2 reads LQKENI. V gave up 6 bases and J gave up 4 bases; unmatched junction bases: 15. The CDR3 reads CASSPSPSGVTYEQYF. The CDR3 DNA is TGTGCCAGCTCTCCATCTCCTAGCGGAGTGACTTACGAGCAGTACTTC.

V usage is TRBV4-2 and J usage is TRBJ1-2; TRBD1 is a possible D gene (6 bases). CDR1 is LGHNA and CDR2 is YNFKEQ in the germline V gene. V shed 2 bases and J shed 4 bases, with 14 bases lying between them. The CDR3 is 15 residues long. For the CDR3, the DNA is TGTGCCAGCAGCCAAACACAGGGAGATCCCTATGGCTACACCTTC. Amino acid sequence: CASSQTQGDPYGYTF.

The CDR3 loop reads CASSSQGTTEAFF. Written as DNA, the CDR3 is TGTGCCAGCAGCTCACAGGGGACAACTGAAGCTTTCTTT. The J gene is TRBJ1-1, the V gene TRBV11-1; 7 bases agree with TRBD1. Germline loops: CDR1 SGHAT, CDR2 FQDESV (reference sequence). The CDR3 length is 13 residues. Trimming at V came to 4 bases and at J to 5 bases, leaving 4 bases not matched to a gene.

J is TRBJ2-1 and V is TRBV5-1; D remains ambiguous. There are 14 residues in the CDR3. V lost 4 bases to trimming and J lost 5 bases, with 13 bases between them. The germline CDR1 and CDR2 sequences are SGHRS and YFSETQ. DNA for the CDR3: TGCGCCAGCAGCCCTGCCCCCCCGGACAATGAGCAGTTCTTC. Amino acids: CASSPAPPDNEQFF. Full variable domain (rest looked up from reference TRBV5-1 and TRBJ2-1): KAGVTQTPRYLIKTRGQQVTLSCSPISGHRSVSWYQQTPGQGLQFLFEYFSETQRNKGNFPGRFSGRQFSNSRSEMNVSTLELGDSALYLCASSPAPPDNEQFFGPGTRLTVL.

The chain links TRBV25-1 to TRBJ2-3; the match to TRBD2 covers 9 bases. V lost 5 bases to trimming and J lost 0 bases; unmatched junction nucleotides: 6. CDR1 is MGHDK, CDR2 SYGVNS, per germline. This CDR3 spans 16 amino acids. In DNA form, the CDR3 reads TGTGCCAGCAGTCCAGGGCTAGCGGGGAGCACAGATACGCAGTATTTT. Amino acids: CASSPGLAGSTDTQYF. Based on the CDR3 plus reference TRBV25-1 and TRBJ2-3, the full variable domain is EADIYQTPRYLVIGTGKKITLECSQTMGHDKMYWYQQDPGMELHLIHYSYGVNSTEKGDLSSESTVSRIRTEHFPLTLESARPSHTSQYLCASSPGLAGSTDTQYFGPGTRLTVL.

J is TRBJ1-2 and V is TRBV6-6, with no clear D. The CDR3 covers 12 residues. Germline V lookup: CDR1 MNHNY, CDR2 SVGAGI (reference sequence). Trimming stripped 10 bases from V and 7 bases from J, with 16 bases between. CDR3 DNA: TGTGCCACCGGGAGAAGCAATTTTGGCTACACCTTC. Protein: CATGRSNFGYTF.

This clone has just a few counts. The chain recombines TRBV2 with TRBJ2-7; D gene ambiguous. The CDR3 has 12 amino acids. Trimming took 1 base from V and 12 from J, leaving 13 bases between them. Per the germline V gene, CDR1 is SNHLY and CDR2 is FYNNEI. CDR3 in amino acids: CASSEVVFWRYF. Here the CDR3 DNA reads TGTGCCAGCAGTGAAGTGGTCTTCTGGAGGTACTTC. Combining the CDR3 with reference TRBV2 and TRBJ2-7 gives the whole variable domain EPEVTQTPSHQVTQMGQEVILRCVPISNHLYFYWYRQILGQKVEFLVSFYNNEISEKSEIFDDQFSVERPDGSNFTLKIRSTKLEDSAMYFCASSEVVFWRYFGPGTRLTVT.

This clone came up a few times. CDR3 residues: CASSSSGNGSKTQYF. The CDR3 DNA reads TGTGCCAGCAGCTCTTCGGGTAACGGGAGCAAGACCCAGTACTTC. The V gene is TRBV28, the J gene TRBJ2-5; TRBD2 is a possible D gene (6 bases). V was pared by 6 bases and J by 6 bases, with 20 bases between. The length of the CDR3 is 15 residues. Looked up from germline, CDR1 is MDHEN and CDR2 is SYDVKM.